This is a list of T cell receptor beta chains from one sample in a study of OX40 agonist ivuxolimab in advanced cancers. The repertoire was sequenced with immunoSEQ multiplex PCR; TCRdb's copy has only in-frame clones and lacks some. Of approximately 58,000 clones in the sample, around 80% are singletons; the top ten hold about 2.2%. Material: CD4+ or CD8+ T cells sorted from blood, obtained in a trial of the OX40 agonist ivuxolimab. All receptors derive from an adult with an advanced solid tumor such as melanoma, head and neck, liver or kidney cancer. Both conserved end residues are part of each CDR3. The D gene is left open where the match is weak. Some rows mark clone size as missing; the rest say once, few, many or name a class of expanded clone.

size	V	J	D	CDR3	DNA
NA	TRBV30	TRBJ1-3	NA	CAWSGAVGNTIYF	TGTGCCTGGAGTGGTGCCGTTGGAAACACCATATATTTT
NA	TRBV7-9	TRBJ1-2	NA	CASSLGVNYGYTF	TGTGCCAGCAGCTTAGGAGTTAACTATGGCTACACCTTC
NA	TRBV2	TRBJ1-2	TRBD1	CASSGALWDRINYGYTF	TGTGCCAGCAGTGGTGCCTTATGGGACAGGATTAACTATGGCTACACCTTC
NA	TRBV29-1	TRBJ2-2	TRBD1	CSVSQGTNTGELFF	TGCAGCGTTTCACAGGGGACGAACACCGGGGAGCTGTTTTTT
NA	TRBV2	TRBJ2-7	NA	CASQKGEDAYEQYF	TGTGCCAGCCAGAAGGGGGAAGACGCCTACGAGCAGTACTTC
once	TRBV5-1	TRBJ2-7	TRBD2	CASSSTVGAGVHEQYF	TGCGCCAGCAGCTCTACTGTGGGAGCGGGGGTTCACGAGCAGTACTTC
NA	TRBV11-2	TRBJ2-5	NA	CASRTGTLVGTQYF	TGTGCCAGCAGGACCGGGACTCTCGTCGGGACCCAGTACTTC
NA	TRBV2	TRBJ2-1	NA	CASEGEQFF	TGTGCCAGCGAGGGTGAGCAGTTCTTC
NA	TRBV6-4	TRBJ2-1	TRBD2	CASSVLAGGNNEQFF	TGTGCCAGCAGCGTACTAGCGGGAGGGAACAATGAGCAGTTCTTC
NA	TRBV12-5	TRBJ2-1	TRBD2	CASGLIESGSSYNEQFF	TGTGCTAGTGGTTTGATAGAAAGCGGGAGCTCCTACAATGAGCAGTTCTTC
once	TRBV19	TRBJ2-7	TRBD1	CASSPGQGAHEQYF	TGTGCCAGTAGCCCGGGACAGGGGGCCCACGAGCAGTACTTC